Following are 21 T cell receptor beta chains from one sample sequenced in a study of blood T cell repertoires in COVID-19. Sequencing was performed with immunoSEQ multiplex PCR; in TCRdb, only in-frame clones are kept and a portion is missing. This table has 150,000 or so clones, around four fifths appearing once. Material: peripheral blood. The origin of the receptors is a human donor in a cohort sampled during active COVID-19.

The chain has TRBV6-5 and TRBJ2-7; weak D call: TRBD1 (6 bases). V was cut by 7 bases and J by 0 bases, with 7 bases left in between. CDR1 and CDR2 from the germline V gene are MNHEY and SVGAGI. This CDR3 spans 12 amino acids. The CDR3 loop is CASTGHSYEQYF. DNA of the CDR3: TGTGCCAGCACGGGACACTCCTACGAGCAGTACTTC.

V and J are TRBV5-1 and TRBJ2-3; D unclear. The germline V gene encodes CDR1 SGHRS and CDR2 YFSETQ. The CDR3 contains 12 residues. Trimming removed 4 bases at V and 6 bases at J, with 9 bases between. The CDR3 here is CASSPREDTQYF. The CDR3 coding sequence is TGCGCCAGCAGCCCGCGTGAGGATACGCAGTATTTT.

The rearrangement links TRBV7-2 to TRBJ2-5; 7 bases map to TRBD2. The CDR3 totals 17 residues. Germline V gene sequence: CDR1 SGHTA, CDR2 FQGNSA. With V trimmed by 0 bases and J by 2 bases, 9 bases remained unmatched. In nucleotides, the CDR3 is TGTGCCAGCAGCTTAGCCGCACCGGGACTACAACAAGAGACCCAGTACTTC. The encoded protein is CASSLAAPGLQQETQYF.

J is TRBJ2-5 and V is TRBV5-4; 10 bases agree with TRBD2. The CDR3 is 14 amino acids. Germline CDR1 reads SGHNT; CDR2 reads YYREEE (reference sequence). V dropped 5 bases and J dropped 5; count of bases not matched to a gene: 6. The DNA of the CDR3 is TGTGCCAGCAGGTGGGATAGCGGGGGGGAGACCCAGTACTTC. It codes for CASRWDSGGETQYF.

J is TRBJ2-5 and V is TRBV2; 8 bases map to TRBD2. The CDR3 is 13 amino acids. The V and J ends lost 10 bases and 2 bases, in that order; junction bases with no gene match: 6. CDR1 is SNHLY, CDR2 FYNNEI, per germline. The CDR3 region is CATRGLAQETQYF. DNA of the CDR3: TGTGCCACCCGAGGACTAGCACAAGAGACCCAGTACTTC. The full variable domain, rest sourced from reference TRBV2 and TRBJ2-5, is EPEVTQTPSHQVTQMGQEVILRCVPISNHLYFYWYRQILGQKVEFLVSFYNNEISEKSEIFDDQFSVERPDGSNFTLKIRSTKLEDSAMYFCATRGLAQETQYFGPGTRLLVL.

The chain is built from TRBV6-2 or TRBV6-3 and TRBJ1-1, with D unclear. Germline CDR1 reads MNHEY; CDR2 reads SVGEGT. This CDR3 spans 17 amino acids. V lost 2 bases and J lost 0, with 16 bases in between. Here the CDR3 DNA reads TGTGCCAGCAGTTACATGCAGCCGCGGGAAGTGAACACTGAAGCTTTCTTT. This gives the protein CASSYMQPREVNTEAFF.

The V gene is TRBV3-1 (or the pseudogene TRBV3-2), the J gene TRBJ2-1, with D perhaps TRBD2 (5 bases). Trimming removed 1 base from V and 0 bases from J, with 13 bases in between. From germline, CDR1 is LGHDT and CDR2 YNNKEL (reference sequence). The CDR3 covers 17 residues. The CDR3 sequence: CASSQVGLLSSYNEQFF. The CDR3 DNA reads TGTGCCAGCAGCCAAGTAGGACTCCTGAGCTCCTACAATGAGCAGTTCTTC.

This clone was seen more than once but under ten times. The CDR3 DNA is TGTGCCAGCAGAACCCCTGGGGCCTATGGCTACACCTTC. The encoded protein is CASRTPGAYGYTF. The chain joins TRBV6-5 to TRBJ1-2; a possible D gene is TRBD1 (5 bases). CDR3 size: 13 residues. Trimming stripped 6 bases from V and 4 bases from J, with 12 bases between. Germline V gene sequence: CDR1 MNHEY, CDR2 SVGAGI.

The chain couples TRBV19 to TRBJ1-2, with D possibly being TRBD1 (6 bases). The germline CDR1 and CDR2 sequences are LNHDA and SQIVND (reference sequence). This CDR3 has 13 amino acids. V was pared by 10 bases and J by 8 bases, with 20 bases between. The CDR3 DNA sequence: TGTGCCACCACCCGGGACACTTATCAAGGCTACACCTTC. The encoded protein is CATTRDTYQGYTF.

The rearrangement uses TRBV28 and TRBJ1-2; 7 bases agree with TRBD1. The CDR3 is 15 residues long. The trim removed 3 bases at V and 0 bases at J, leaving 4 bases unmatched. Looked up from germline, CDR1 is MDHEN and CDR2 is SYDVKM. Written as DNA, the CDR3 is TGTGCCAGCAGTTTGACAGGGATCTCTAACTATGGCTACACCTTC. Translation gives CASSLTGISNYGYTF.

CDR3 residues: CASSRREGSNTDTQYF. DNA of the CDR3: TGTGCCAGCAGCAGAAGGGAGGGCTCAAACACAGATACGCAGTATTTT. The gene calls are TRBV11-2 and TRBJ2-3; the match to TRBD2 covers 7 bases. The V and J ends lost 5 bases and 2 bases, in that order; junction bases with no gene match: 10. There are 16 residues in the CDR3. The germline V gene encodes CDR1 SGHAT and CDR2 FQNNGV. The whole variable domain, remainder taken from reference TRBV11-2 and TRBJ2-3, is EAGVAQSPRYKIIEKRQSVAFWCNPISGHATLYWYQQILGQGPKLLIQFQNNGVVDDSQLPKDRFSAERLKGVDSTLKIQPAKLEDSAVYLCASSRREGSNTDTQYFGPGTRLTVL.

The chain links TRBV5-1 to TRBJ2-5; D is unresolved. The germline V gene has CDR1 SGHRS and CDR2 YFSETQ. The CDR3 length is 13 residues. Between the trimmed V and J ends, which lost 2 bases and 2 bases, there was a span of 7 bases. As DNA, the CDR3 is TGCGCCAGCAGCTTATTAACACAAGAGACCCAGTACTTC. The encoded protein is CASSLLTQETQYF.

The chain links TRBV5-4 to TRBJ2-2; D perhaps matches TRBD2 (7 bases). V lost 6 bases, J lost 7 bases, and 22 bases lay in between. Germline V CDR1 and CDR2: SGHNT, YYREEE (reference sequence). The CDR3 covers 16 residues. The CDR3 coding sequence is TGTGCCAGCACCCCGGGGGGACACTTGTCTGACGGGGAGCTGTTTTTT. Amino acid sequence: CASTPGGHLSDGELFF.

This clone was detected once. This chain uses TRBV28 with TRBJ2-5, with a possible D match to TRBD1 (5 bases). Germline V gene lookup returns CDR1 MDHEN and CDR2 SYDVKM. The CDR3 spans 15 residues. Trimming shortened V by 5 bases and J by 1 base, and 14 bases separated the two germline ends. CDR3 sequence reads: CASSTPKGIQETQYF. CDR3 in DNA: TGTGCCAGCAGTACCCCCAAGGGGATCCAAGAGACCCAGTACTTC.

This sequence joins TRBV7-9 and TRBJ1-2; TRBD1 aligns across 9 bases. The CDR3 runs 13 residues. CDR1 is SEHNR and CDR2 is FQNEAQ in the germline V gene (reference sequence). Trimming at V came to 7 bases and at J to 4 bases, leaving 4 bases not matched to a gene. The CDR3 is CASTSDRGYGYTF. CDR3 bases: TGTGCCAGCACCTCGGACAGGGGCTATGGCTACACCTTC.

The chain carries TRBV5-1 and TRBJ1-4; weak D call: TRBD1 (6 bases). Trimming stripped 2 bases from V and 4 bases from J, with 12 bases between. Germline V gene sequence: CDR1 SGHRS, CDR2 YFSETQ. This CDR3 spans 15 amino acids. In DNA, the CDR3 is TGCGCCAGCAGCTTACAGGGTTGGGGTAATGAAAAACTGTTTTTT. Translated, it gives CASSLQGWGNEKLFF.

V gene TRBV6-5 combines with J gene TRBJ1-2, with 10 nucleotides matching TRBD1. Per the germline V gene, CDR1 is MNHEY and CDR2 is SVGAGI. The CDR3 length is 15 residues. V shed 5 bases and J 3 bases; nucleotides not matched to a gene: 6. As DNA, the CDR3 is TGTGCCAGCAGTCGCCGGGGACAGGGGTACTATGGCTACACCTTC. Its translation is CASSRRGQGYYGYTF.

This chain connects TRBV18 to TRBJ1-5; D gene unclear. Germline V gene lookup returns CDR1 KGHSH and CDR2 LQKENI. The CDR3 contains 15 residues. The ends were cut back, 4 bases at V and 3 bases at J, with 13 bases in the middle. The CDR3 sequence is CASSRTQNANQPQHF. As DNA, the CDR3 is TGTGCCAGCTCACGTACCCAGAATGCCAATCAGCCCCAGCATTTT.

V and J are TRBV27 and TRBJ1-6; TRBD1 might be the D (5 bases). Trimming took 6 bases from V and 7 from J, leaving 10 bases between them. The CDR3 runs to 13 residues. From germline, CDR1 is MNHEY and CDR2 SMNVEV (reference sequence). This CDR3 is CASRPTGNSPLHF. DNA of the CDR3: TGTGCCAGCAGACCTACAGGAAATTCACCCCTCCACTTT.

The chain combines TRBV5-1 with TRBJ2-7, with 8 bases that match TRBD1. Germline trimming cut 3 bases from V and 4 bases from J; bases unmatched to any gene: 3. The CDR3 runs 13 residues. Germline V gene lookup returns CDR1 SGHRS and CDR2 YFSETQ. Here the CDR3 DNA reads TGCGCCAGCAGCTCGGGACAGGATTACGAGCAGTACTTC. Its protein product is CASSSGQDYEQYF. The full variable domain, with the rest looked up from reference TRBV5-1 and TRBJ2-7, is KAGVTQTPRYLIKTRGQQVTLSCSPISGHRSVSWYQQTPGQGLQFLFEYFSETQRNKGNFPGRFSGRQFSNSRSEMNVSTLELGDSALYLCASSSGQDYEQYFGPGTRLTVT.

The CDR3 coding sequence is TGTGCCTGGAGTGTTTGGGCAGGGGGACCCTATGGCTACACCTTC. It specifies CAWSVWAGGPYGYTF. This rearrangement joins TRBV30 to TRBJ1-2, with TRBD1 identical over 7 bases. CDR1 is GTSNPN and CDR2 is SVGIG in the germline V gene (reference sequence). Germline trimming cut 0 bases from V and 4 bases from J; bases unmatched to any gene: 8. This CDR3 has 15 residues.